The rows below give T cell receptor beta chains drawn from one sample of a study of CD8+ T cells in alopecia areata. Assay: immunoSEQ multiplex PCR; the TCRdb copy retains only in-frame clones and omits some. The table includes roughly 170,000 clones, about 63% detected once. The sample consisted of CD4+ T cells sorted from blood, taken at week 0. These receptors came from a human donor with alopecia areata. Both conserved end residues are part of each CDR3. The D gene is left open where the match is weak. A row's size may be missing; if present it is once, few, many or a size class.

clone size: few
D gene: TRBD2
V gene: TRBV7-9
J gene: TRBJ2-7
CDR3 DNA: TGTGCCAGCAGCTCAGATGGCGGGGGGAAGATCTACGAGCAGTACTTC
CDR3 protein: CASSSDGGGKIYEQYF

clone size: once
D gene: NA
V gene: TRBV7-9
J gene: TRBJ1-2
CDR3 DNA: TGTGCCAGCAGCTTCGGAAGATATGGCTACACCTTC
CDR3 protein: CASSFGRYGYTF

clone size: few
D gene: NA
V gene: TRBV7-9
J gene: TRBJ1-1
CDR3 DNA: TGTGCCAGCAGTCCTGGTGGGGCTGAAGCTTTCTTT
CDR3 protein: CASSPGGAEAFF

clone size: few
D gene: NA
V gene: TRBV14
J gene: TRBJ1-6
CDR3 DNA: TGTGCCAGCAGCCCCTATCGCAATTCACCCCTCCACTTT
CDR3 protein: CASSPYRNSPLHF

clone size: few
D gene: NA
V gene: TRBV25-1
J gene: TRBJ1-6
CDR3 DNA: TGTGCCAGCAGTGAACGGGCGAGCTCCTATAATTCACCCCTCCACTTT
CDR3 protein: CASSERASSYNSPLHF

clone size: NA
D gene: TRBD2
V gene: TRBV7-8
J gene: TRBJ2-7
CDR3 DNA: TGTGCCAGCAGCGCCCCCGAGGCTAGCGGGGTCGTACAGTACTTC
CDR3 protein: CASSAPEASGVVQYF

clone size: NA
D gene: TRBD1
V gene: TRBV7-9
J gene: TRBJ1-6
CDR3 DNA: TGTGCCAGCAGCTTGGGGGACAGGATTAATTCACCCCTCCACTTT
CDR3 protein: CASSLGDRINSPLHF

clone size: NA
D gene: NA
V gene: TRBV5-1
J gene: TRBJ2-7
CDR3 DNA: TGCGCCAGCAGCTTGGCCGTGGCGGGGTACGAGCAGTACTTC
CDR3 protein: CASSLAVAGYEQYF

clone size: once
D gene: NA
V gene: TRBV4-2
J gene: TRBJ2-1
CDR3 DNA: TGTGCCAGCAGCCAAGATCTGACTCCCCTCCAGGGGCAGTTCTTC
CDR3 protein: CASSQDLTPLQGQFF

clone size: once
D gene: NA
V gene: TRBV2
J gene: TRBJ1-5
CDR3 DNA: TGTGCCACAAAACACCGGGACACCGACAATCAGCCCCAGCATTTT
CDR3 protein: CATKHRDTDNQPQHF

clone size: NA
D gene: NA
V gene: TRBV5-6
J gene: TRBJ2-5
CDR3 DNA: TGTGCCAGCTCGCTACAAGAGACCCAGTACTTC
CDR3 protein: CASSLQETQYF

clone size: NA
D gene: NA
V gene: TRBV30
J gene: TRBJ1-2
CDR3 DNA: TGTGCCTGGAGTGGGGGAGACAGGCACTATGGCTACACCTTC
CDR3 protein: CAWSGGDRHYGYTF

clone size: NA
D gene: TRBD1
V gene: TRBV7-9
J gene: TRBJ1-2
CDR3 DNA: TGTGCCAGCAGCGAGACAGGGGACCGACACTATGGCTACACCTTC
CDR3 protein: CASSETGDRHYGYTF

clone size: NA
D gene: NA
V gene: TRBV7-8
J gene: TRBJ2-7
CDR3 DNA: TGTGCCAGCAGCTTAGTCGGACAAACCTACGAGCAGTACTTC
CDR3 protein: CASSLVGQTYEQYF

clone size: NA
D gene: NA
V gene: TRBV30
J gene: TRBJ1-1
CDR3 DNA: TGTGCCTGGAGTGTACCCCCGGTGACTGAAGCTTTCTTT
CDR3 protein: CAWSVPPVTEAFF

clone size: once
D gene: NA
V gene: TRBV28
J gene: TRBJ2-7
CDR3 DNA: TGTGCCACCTCTCATGGTGGGGCCTACGAGCAGTACTTC
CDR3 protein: CATSHGGAYEQYF

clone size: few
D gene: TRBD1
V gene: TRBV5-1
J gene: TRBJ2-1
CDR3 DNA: TGCGCCAGCAGCAGGGAGCCAGGGGGCTCCTACAATGAGCAGTTCTTC
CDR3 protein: CASSREPGGSYNEQFF

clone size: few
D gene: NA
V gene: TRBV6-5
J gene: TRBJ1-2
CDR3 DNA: TGTGCCAGCAGTTACGGGGCGGTGGCAGCCTATGGCTACACCTTC
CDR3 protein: CASSYGAVAAYGYTF

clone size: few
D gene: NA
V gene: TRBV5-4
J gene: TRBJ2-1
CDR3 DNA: TGTGCCAGCTCTCGTGTGGGAGTACACAATGAGCAGTTCTTC
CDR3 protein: CASSRVGVHNEQFF

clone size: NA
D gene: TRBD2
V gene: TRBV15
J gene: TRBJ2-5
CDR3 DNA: TGTGCCACCAGCAGGCGGGGGGCGGGCCAAGAGACCCAGTACTTC
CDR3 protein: CATSRRGAGQETQYF

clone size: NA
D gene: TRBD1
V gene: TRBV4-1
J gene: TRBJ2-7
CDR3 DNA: TGCGCCAGCAGCCAAGGACAGGGCGCCTACGAGCAGTACTTC
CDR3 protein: CASSQGQGAYEQYF

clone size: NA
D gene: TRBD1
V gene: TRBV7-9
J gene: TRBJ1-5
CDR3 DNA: TGTGCCAGCAGCTCAACAGGGGGCGTTCAGCCCCAGCATTTT
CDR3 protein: CASSSTGGVQPQHF

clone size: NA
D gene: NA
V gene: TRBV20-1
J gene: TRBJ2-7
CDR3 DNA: TGCAGTGCCCCTCTCGCCTACGAGCAGTACTTC
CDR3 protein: CSAPLAYEQYF

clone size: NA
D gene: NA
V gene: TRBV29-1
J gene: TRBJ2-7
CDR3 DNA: TGCAGCGTTGGGCTGCGGCTTTCCTACGAGCAGTACTTC
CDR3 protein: CSVGLRLSYEQYF

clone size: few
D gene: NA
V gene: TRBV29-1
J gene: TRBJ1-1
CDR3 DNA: TGCAGCGTTGAATCCTACATGAACACTGAAGCTTTCTTT
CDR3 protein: CSVESYMNTEAFF

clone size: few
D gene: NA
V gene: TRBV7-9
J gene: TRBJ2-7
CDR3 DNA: TGTGCCAGCGGACTCTACGAGCAGTACTTC
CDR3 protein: CASGLYEQYF

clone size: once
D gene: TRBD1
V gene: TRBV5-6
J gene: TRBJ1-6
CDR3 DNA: TGTGCCAGCAGCTCCAGGACAGGCCACTATAATTCACCCCTCCACTTT
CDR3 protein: CASSSRTGHYNSPLHF

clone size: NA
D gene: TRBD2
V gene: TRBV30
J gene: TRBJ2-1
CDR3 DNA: TGTGCCTGGAGTGGCGCTAGGGGACTAGCGGGGGTCACAGAGCAGTTCTTC
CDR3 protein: CAWSGARGLAGVTEQFF

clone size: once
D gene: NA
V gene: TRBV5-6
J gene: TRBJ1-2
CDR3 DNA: TGTGCCAGCCGCCCCACTGGGCCCCAGGGCTACACCTTC
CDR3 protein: CASRPTGPQGYTF

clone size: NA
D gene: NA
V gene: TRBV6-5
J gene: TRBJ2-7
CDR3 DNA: TGTGCCAGCAGTGACACCAGGGGAGCCTACGAGCAGTACTTC
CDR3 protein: CASSDTRGAYEQYF

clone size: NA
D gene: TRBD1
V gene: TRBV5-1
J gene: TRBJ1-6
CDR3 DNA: TGCGCCAGCAGCTCACAGGGGGTGCCGTCACCCCTCCACTTT
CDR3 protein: CASSSQGVPSPLHF

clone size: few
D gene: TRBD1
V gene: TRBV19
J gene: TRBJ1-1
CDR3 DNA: TGTGCCAGTACCAGACAGGGGATGAGCGCTGAAGCTTTCTTT
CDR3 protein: CASTRQGMSAEAFF

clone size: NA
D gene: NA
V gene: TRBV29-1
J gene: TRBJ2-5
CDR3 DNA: TGCAGCGTTGACCCAGGGGTAGAGACCCAGTACTTC
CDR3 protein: CSVDPGVETQYF

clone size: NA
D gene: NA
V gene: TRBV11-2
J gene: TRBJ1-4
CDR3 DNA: TGTGCCAGCAGCTTAGTTGGGGGCTCTAATGAAAAACTGTTTTTT
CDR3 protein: CASSLVGGSNEKLFF

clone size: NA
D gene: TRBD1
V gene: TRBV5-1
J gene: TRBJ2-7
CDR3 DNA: TGCGCCAGCAGCCCCGACAGGGCCTACGAGCAGTACTTC
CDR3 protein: CASSPDRAYEQYF

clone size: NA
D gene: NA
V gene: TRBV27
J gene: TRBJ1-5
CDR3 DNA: TGTGCCAGCAGTTCTTTCTTCCACATTGATAGCAATCAGCCCCAGCATTTT
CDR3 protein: CASSSFFHIDSNQPQHF

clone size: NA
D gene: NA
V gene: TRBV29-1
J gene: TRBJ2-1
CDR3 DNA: TGCAGCGTTGCAAAGGGGGGGGAATACAATGAGCAGTTCTTC
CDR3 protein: CSVAKGGEYNEQFF